This entry lists 26 T cell receptor beta chains sequenced from one sample in a study of blood T cell repertoires in COVID-19. Profiling relied on immunoSEQ multiplex PCR, and the TCRdb table lists in-frame clones only, not all of them. The sample carries about 140,000 clones, roughly 87% recorded once. Sequencing was done on a sample of peripheral blood. The receptors derive from a woman aged 45 to 65 with acute or convalescent COVID-19.

This chain uses TRBV6-2 or TRBV6-3 with TRBJ2-2; D is possibly TRBD1 (5 bases). Trimming pared 0 bases from V and 5 bases from J, leaving 10 bases between. The CDR3 consists of 15 residues. CDR1 and CDR2 from the germline V gene are MNHEY and SVGEGT. CDR3 sequence reads: CASSYSISGTGELFF. DNA of the CDR3: TGTGCCAGCAGTTACTCGATATCAGGGACCGGGGAGCTGTTTTTT.

The chain carries TRBV18 and TRBJ1-2, with TRBD1 matching 8 bases. There are 14 residues in the CDR3. Germline-derived CDR1 and CDR2 are KGHSH and LQKENI. The V and J ends lost 1 base and 4 bases, in that order; junction bases with no gene match: 2. As DNA, the CDR3 is TGTGCCAGCTCACCACGGGACAGGATCTATGGCTACACCTTC. Amino acids: CASSPRDRIYGYTF.

This chain connects TRBV19 to TRBJ2-5; 11 bases agree with TRBD2. V was pared by 8 bases and J by 5 bases, with 13 bases of the junction left unmatched. Germline lookup yields CDR1 LNHDA and CDR2 SQIVND (reference sequence). The CDR3 totals 16 residues. The CDR3 region is CASSTSGRRFPETQYF. The CDR3, as DNA: TGTGCCAGTTCCACTAGCGGGAGACGTTTTCCGGAGACCCAGTACTTC. Based on the CDR3 plus reference TRBV19 and TRBJ2-5, the full variable domain is DGGITQSPKYLFRKEGQNVTLSCEQNLNHDAMYWYRQDPGQGLRLIYYSQIVNDFQKGDIAEGYSVSREKKESFPLTVTSAQKNPTAFYLCASSTSGRRFPETQYFGPGTRLLVL.

The chain has TRBV6-4 and TRBJ2-3; 7 bases fit TRBD2. Per the germline V gene, CDR1 is MRHNA and CDR2 is SNTAGT. This CDR3 region has 17 residues. V lost 3 bases to trimming and J lost 6 bases; unmatched junction nucleotides: 15. The CDR3 protein is CASSEQGIAGGGDTQYF. As DNA, the CDR3 is TGTGCCAGCAGTGAGCAAGGGATAGCGGGCGGTGGCGATACGCAGTATTTT.

V usage is TRBV6-5 and J usage is TRBJ2-3, with D possibly being TRBD2 (5 bases). This CDR3 contains 15 residues. Trimming cost V 6 bases and J 3 bases, with 16 bases left between them. Germline CDR1 is MNHEY and CDR2 is SVGAGI. The CDR3 loop reads CASSYTPGKTDTQYF. The CDR3 bases are TGTGCCAGCAGCTATACCCCGGGAAAGACAGATACGCAGTATTTT.

This sequence joins TRBV6-4 and TRBJ1-1, with D possibly matching TRBD1 (6 bases). The germline gives CDR1 MRHNA, CDR2 SNTAGT. The CDR3 is made up of 16 amino acids. Trimming took 2 bases from V and 3 from J, leaving 16 bases between them. CDR3 amino acids: CASSDPRGGADTEAFF. CDR3 coding DNA: TGTGCCAGCAGTGACCCCCGGGGGGGGGCAGACACTGAAGCTTTCTTT.

The V gene is TRBV6-5, the J gene TRBJ1-5, with TRBD1 matching over 8 bases. The germline CDR1 and CDR2 sequences are MNHEY and SVGAGI. The CDR3 is 15 residues long. J gave up 6 bases and V 6 bases, and 10 bases lay outside the gene matches. The CDR3 coding sequence is TGTGCCAGCAGGCTGACAGGGGTTGCGAGTCAGCCCCAGCATTTT. As protein: CASRLTGVASQPQHF.

The chain is built from TRBV28 and TRBJ1-2; 8 nucleotides match TRBD1. The ends lost 1 base at V and 3 bases at J; junction bases unmatched: 4. The V gene's germline CDR1 is MDHEN and CDR2 SYDVKM. There are 15 residues in the CDR3. The CDR3 DNA sequence: TGTGCCAGCAGTTTATTGGGGACAGGAGACTATGGCTACACCTTC. As protein: CASSLLGTGDYGYTF.

Concerning this clone itself: Its ends do not fully match the called genes, so a read error is possible. The V call is TRBV5-1, the J call TRBJ2-1; 8 nucleotides match TRBD1. CDR3 length: 16 residues. The germline CDR1 and CDR2 sequences are SGHRS and YFSETQ. The CDR3 nucleotides are TGCGCCAGCAGTTTGGAAGGACAGGGAGTTTACAATGAGCAGTTCTTC. Its translation: CASSLEGQGVYNEQFF.

The genes are TRBV6-6 and TRBJ1-2; 10 nucleotides align to TRBD1. V dropped 5 bases and J dropped 1; count of bases not matched to a gene: 10. Germline CDR1 reads MNHNY; CDR2 reads SVGAGI (reference sequence). The CDR3 has 17 amino acids. CDR3 DNA sequence: TGTGCCAGCAGTCGACCTCCGGGACAGGGGCTTAACTATGGCTACACCTTC. Encoded protein: CASSRPPGQGLNYGYTF.

As DNA, the CDR3 is TGTGCCAGCAGTTTGGGGGCACGGCAGCCCCAGCATTTT. Its protein product is CASSLGARQPQHF. This rearrangement joins TRBV27 to TRBJ1-5, with TRBD1 as a possible D gene (6 bases). Per germline, CDR1 MNHEY and CDR2 SMNVEV (reference sequence). This CDR3 is 13 amino acids long. Trimming removed 3 bases from V and 7 bases from J, with 10 bases in between.

The genes are TRBV7-9 and TRBJ2-1; D unresolved. The germline gives CDR1 SEHNR, CDR2 FQNEAQ (reference sequence). CDR3 size: 15 residues. V shed 2 bases and J shed 9 bases, with 17 bases lying between them. CDR3 sequence reads: CASSLSAAAGVEQFF. The DNA of the CDR3 is TGTGCCAGCAGCTTATCGGCAGCAGCTGGAGTTGAGCAGTTCTTC.

The rearrangement uses TRBV5-6 and TRBJ1-6, with D perhaps matching TRBD1 (6 bases). Trimming left V 0 bases short and J 7 bases short, with 14 bases between. The CDR3 is made up of 16 amino acids. Germline assignment: CDR1 SGHDT and CDR2 YYEEEE. The CDR3 DNA sequence: TGTGCCAGCAGCTTGGTGGGGGGGCAACCGAATTCACCCCTCCACTTT. Translating it yields CASSLVGGQPNSPLHF.

V and J are TRBV19 and TRBJ2-1, with a weak D call TRBD2 (6 bases). The V gene's germline CDR1 is LNHDA and CDR2 SQIVND (reference sequence). Trimming removed 6 bases at V and 4 bases at J, with 16 bases between. This CDR3 is built from 15 residues. The CDR3 here is CASSYVGGNYNEQFF. The CDR3 DNA follows: TGTGCCAGTAGCTATGTTGGGGGGAATTACAATGAGCAGTTCTTC.

The gene calls are TRBV19 and TRBJ1-2, with 7 bases identical to TRBD1. The CDR3 is 13 residues long. The J segment lost 7 bases and the V segment lost 5 bases, leaving 7 bases of the junction unmatched. The V gene's germline CDR1 is LNHDA and CDR2 SQIVND (reference sequence). CDR3: CASSSTGISGYTF. CDR3 DNA: TGTGCCAGTAGTTCGACAGGGATTAGTGGCTACACCTTC.

V is TRBV3-1 (or the pseudogene TRBV3-2) and J is TRBJ2-1; 16 nucleotides match TRBD2. Per germline, CDR1 LGHDT and CDR2 YNNKEL (reference sequence). V lost 1 base, J lost 10 bases, and 10 bases stayed unmatched. The CDR3 covers 18 residues. The CDR3 region is CASSQVGGTSGGAREQFF. The CDR3 nucleotides read TGTGCCAGCAGCCAAGTTGGCGGGACTAGCGGGGGGGCCAGGGAGCAGTTCTTC.

The chain links TRBV9 to TRBJ2-5, with 8 bases aligning to TRBD1. Losses at the gene ends were 0 bases for V and 5 bases for J; bases not matched to a gene: 21. Germline CDR1 and CDR2: SGDLS and YYNGEE. The CDR3 consists of 20 residues. The CDR3 DNA sequence: TGTGCCAGCAGCGTAGACTTTCGAGCCGCAGGGGGCGATTGGGGGGAGACCCAGTACTTC. Protein product: CASSVDFRAAGGDWGETQYF.

The chain couples TRBV18 to TRBJ1-6; a weak D match, TRBD1 (5 bases). CDR1 KGHSH and CDR2 LQKENI come from the germline V gene. V lost 5 bases to trimming and J lost 5 bases, with 16 bases between them. This CDR3 region has 16 residues. The CDR3 sequence is CASSSPETANNSPLHF. The CDR3 bases are TGTGCCAGCTCATCTCCGGAGACAGCAAATAATTCACCCCTCCACTTT.

The CDR3 here is CASSQVRLAGEQYF. CDR3 sequence (DNA): TGTGCCAGCAGCCAAGTCAGACTAGCGGGAGAGCAGTACTTC. V gene TRBV14 combines with J gene TRBJ2-7; 11 bases match TRBD2. This CDR3 spans 14 amino acids. The junction had 3 bases not matched to a gene; V was cut back by 1 base and J by 7 bases. CDR1 is SGHDN, CDR2 FVKESK, per germline. The full variable domain, in which reference TRBV14 and TRBJ2-7 provide the parts outside the CDR3, is EAGVTQFPSHSVIEKGQTVTLRCDPISGHDNLYWYRRVMGKEIKFLLHFVKESKQDESGMPNNRFLAERTGGTYSTLKVQPAELEDSGVYFCASSQVRLAGEQYFGPGTRLTVT.

The rearrangement links TRBV3-1 (or the pseudogene TRBV3-2) to TRBJ1-6; TRBD1 is a possible D gene (5 bases). Germline CDR1 LGHDT, CDR2 YNNKEL (reference sequence). The CDR3 runs 14 residues. V shed 0 bases and J shed 9 bases, with 9 bases lying between them. The chain's CDR3 is CASSQDRVSSPLHF. The CDR3 DNA follows: TGTGCCAGCAGCCAAGACAGGGTTAGTTCACCCCTCCACTTT.

The chain has TRBV11-3 and TRBJ1-1; a possible D gene is TRBD1 (5 bases). Trimming took 2 bases from V and 3 from J, leaving 10 bases between them. This CDR3 is built from 14 residues. The germline gives CDR1 SGHNT, CDR2 YENEEA. The CDR3 loop reads CASSLMGEDTEAFF. The CDR3 DNA follows: TGTGCCAGCAGCTTAATGGGGGAGGACACTGAAGCTTTCTTT.

The genes are TRBV6-6 and TRBJ1-2; 7 nucleotides agree with TRBD1. J lost 4 bases, V lost 0 bases, and 5 bases had no gene match. This CDR3 region has 15 residues. From germline, CDR1 is MNHNY and CDR2 SVGAGI (reference sequence). The CDR3 nucleotides read TGTGCCAGCAGTTACTCGACAGGGACAACCTATGGCTACACCTTC. This gives the protein CASSYSTGTTYGYTF.

The chain combines TRBV25-1 with TRBJ1-6; 7 positions match TRBD1. The V and J ends lost 1 base and 5 bases, in that order; junction bases with no gene match: 2. The CDR3 is 15 residues long. The germline V gene encodes CDR1 MGHDK and CDR2 SYGVNS. The CDR3, as DNA: TGTGCCAGCAGTGAATCGACAGGGAATAATTCACCCCTCCACTTT. Translating gives CASSESTGNNSPLHF.

To note about this clone: Other DNA variants within this sample encode the same CDR3. The chain has TRBV19 and TRBJ2-7; D gene ambiguous. Germline CDR1 and CDR2: LNHDA and SQIVND (reference sequence). This CDR3 comprises 11 residues. V lost 4 bases, J lost 3 bases, and 4 bases lay in between. The CDR3 coding sequence is TGTGCCAGTAGTAGAGGCTACGAGCAGTACTTC. As protein: CASSRGYEQYF.

The CDR3 here is CASSYSGESGTEAFF. In DNA, the CDR3 is TGTGCCAGCAGTTACTCCGGGGAATCAGGCACTGAAGCTTTCTTT. V usage is TRBV6-5 and J usage is TRBJ1-1; D remains unclear. The CDR3 sequence is 15 residues long. Germline assignment: CDR1 MNHEY and CDR2 SVGAGI. The V end was cut by 0 bases, the J end by 4 bases, with 12 bases between.

The V and J genes are TRBV27 and TRBJ1-2; D may be TRBD1 (5 bases). Germline CDR1 and CDR2: MNHEY and SMNVEV (reference sequence). V shed 3 bases and J shed 4 bases, with 9 bases lying between them. This CDR3 spans 13 amino acids. The CDR3: CASSFLDSYGYTF. The CDR3 DNA sequence: TGTGCCAGCAGTTTCCTTGACAGCTATGGCTACACCTTC.